The entry that follows covers one T cell receptor (beta chain) sequence. What antigen it recognizes has not been identified. Per-nucleotide qualities are absent, and no much larger clonotype sits a single base away. This sample stems from a study of shared clonotypes between healthy human individuals (TCRdb year 2020). Some background on the complete study: The cohort included three men and a couple of women between 18 and 49 years of age. For each donor, CD4 naive and CD4 memory were each given three plates, CD8 naive was given two plates, and CD8 memory was given one plate. To estimate repertoire size and how much clonotypes are shared between individuals, the study performed deep sequencing of blood TCR repertoires from a handful of healthy adults. To increase sequencing depth and limit assay-specific biases, different laboratories used diverse techniques to prepare libraries and sequence TCR repertoires. Leukapheresis yielded between about 0.9 and 8.9 billion PBMCs per donor.

From the germline V gene, CDR1 is SGHAT and CDR2 is FQNNGV. V trim: 4 bases; J trim: 5 bases; unmatched bases: 8. Spanning cysteine to phenylalanine, the CDR3 consists of 16 amino acids. Only the CDR3 portion is preserved as DNA: 48 bases, with reading frame beginning at the first base. Healthy HIV-negative adults with no recently reported acute infections or vaccinations were included as donors. Every donor was a Caucasian adult residing in Nashville, Tennessee, USA. Magnetic negative selection was used to enrich CD4+ T cells, after which naive cells were positively selected on CD45RA and the negative fraction became the memory subset. Blood was obtained by leukapheresis, after which PBMCs were separated by Ficoll-Histopaque density gradient centrifugation and cryopreserved in liquid nitrogen vapor phase. Purity and quantity of every magnetically sorted T cell population were checked by analytical flow cytometry. Genomic DNA was isolated from every sorted fraction and measured by UV absorbance on a Nanodrop 2000c.

Overall study outcomes, separate from this receptor: Higher generation probabilities were observed for clonotypes shared by all four sorted-subset donors than for non-shared clonotypes. Because the study included only a small number of donors, the genetic and exposure-history diversity represented was limited. Sampling was limited to blood, and TCR repertoires in tissue likely differ from TCR repertoires in blood. Sharing across four donors was observed for about 5% of naive CD4, 3% to 3.5% of naive CD8, 2.3% of memory CD4, and less than 0.45% of memory CD8 clonotypes. Estimated clonotype richness was generally larger for naive than for memory subsets. Rarefaction of sorted-subset datasets indicated incomplete sequencing despite the large sequencing depth. Pairwise subsampling led to the expectation that sequencing depth would affect the degree of clonotype sharing among donors.

TCR CDR3 regions were amplified from genomic DNA by multiplex PCR using the deep immunoSEQ assay. Genomic DNA extracted from each cell subset was distributed evenly over all wells of several immunoSEQ 96-well plates, and each plate served as one replicate. Each replicate PCR for sorted subsets received 200 ng genomic DNA, equal to about 29,000 T cell genomes. Purified libraries were quantified with a Qubit 3.0 fluorometer, sized on a Bioanalyzer 2100, and re-quantified with the KAPA Library Quantification kit. Every immunoSEQ 96-well plate was sequenced on a separate single-read 150-cycle Illumina NextSeq 550 flow cell. Turning to the authors' computational methods: Because the immunoSEQ output held only junctional sequences and lacked quality scores, the filtering could not match the filtering applied to full-length reads. Sequences were annotated with PyIR, a Python wrapper for IgBLAST v1.9, and V/J genes and CDR3 were assigned using IMGT germline references. Reads were removed for weak V/J assignments (E-value above 1e-6), missing CDR3, stop codons, out-of-frame junctions, or ambiguous translated residues. A V3J clonotype was defined by an identical inferred V gene, J gene, and CDR3 amino acid sequence. The percentage overlap between two repertoires was calculated by dividing the number of shared unique clonotypes by the size of the smaller repertoire. Richness of each repertoire was evaluated using RTK rarefaction, the Chao1 estimator, and Recon v2.1 estimates of unobserved clonotypes. Generation probabilities for all TCRbeta clonotypes obtained by the gDNA method from a handful of donors were computed using OLGA. The table comes from immuneACCESS by way of TCRdb, which keeps in-frame sequences with V and J called. Part of the clones is missing from these tables; in studies checked, under half for an unresolved V gene and the rest for unknown reasons. V, J and clone size derive from that table, while D and trimming were established from the DNA sequence. Recorded for this sample are about 1 million clones; approximately 72% of them occurred a single time. Jointly, the top ten make up 1.4% of the sample.

The chain links TRBV11-2 with TRBJ2-1; 10 nucleotides in the junction match TRBD1. The sample taken for sequencing was memory CD4+ T cells sorted from blood. The cell subset or site label of this sample denotes: CD45RA-negative fraction. The receptor's source is a man aged 18 to 29 in good health. The DNA sequence is as follows: TGTGCCAGCAGCTCTATGACAGGGGGCAGGAACAATGAGCAGTTCTTC. It translates as CASSSMTGGRNNEQFF.